This TCR beta chain was found in a study of T cells after yellow fever vaccination (dated by TCRdb to 2018 to 2020). In the study overall: The SMART-Seq v4 Ultra Low Input RNA kit was used to prepare libraries from fractions with low cell numbers. To follow T-cell clones before and after primary and booster YFV17D yellow fever vaccination, bulk TCR alpha and beta repertoires were sequenced over time. Two healthy male donors, one aged 18 to 29 and one aged 30 to 40 years, made up the cohort. Blood was collected at multiple timepoints before and after primary and secondary immunization, and bulk PBMC replicates and cell subsets were isolated. On the study overall, not on this receptor specifically: Because abundant contaminating clonotypes from the bulk population could be contained in FACS-sorted repertoires, computational filtering was required. After the booster, most clones that had expanded after primary vaccination were detected again (around 97% of CD4 and more than 80% of CD8), suggesting broad maintenance of memory. A small share of clonotypes occurred in both CD4 and CD8 compartments, likely arising from convergent recombination. Because only a couple of donors were included in the study, the extent to which the findings can be generalized is limited. Compared with the primary T-cell response, the secondary T-cell response was weaker but faster, peaking on day 5 rather than day 15.

V is clipped by 6 bases and J by 6 bases, and the sequence between their germline boundaries is 12 bases long. From a lookup of the germline V gene, CDR1 and CDR2 are SQVTM and ANQGSEA. From the cysteine up to the phenylalanine, the CDR3 has a length of 11 residues. Of the read, only the CDR3 DNA is kept; its 33 bases are in frame from base 1. This clonotype appeared a single time. Its target antigen remains unknown. No much larger clone is present one base from it, and per-base qualities are unavailable. The treatment or condition label on this specimen signifies: live attenuated yellow fever vaccine strain. A standard Ficoll-Paque protocol was used to isolate PBMCs from peripheral blood. CD4 and CD8 T-cell fractions were isolated with Dynabeads CD4 and CD8 positive selection kits. RNA was extracted with TriZol from bulk PBMCs, CD4 and CD8 fractions, and dextramer-positive and dextramer-negative fractions.

TCR cDNA was synthesized by 5'RACE template switching, which introduced a universal primer site and unique molecular identifiers. Priming of cDNA synthesis was performed from both the TCR alpha and TCR beta constant segments. Library amplification involved two PCR steps, and the second step added sample barcodes and sequencing adapters. Sequencing of libraries was performed on Illumina HiSeq 2500 (2x100 bp) or NovaSeq (2x150 bp). Regarding the original processing steps: Demultiplexing of reads and collapsing into UMI consensus sequences were performed with MIGEC, and V(D)J alignment was carried out with MiXCR. Vaccine-responding clonotypes were defined with edgeR using replicate PBMC samples, requiring FDR below 0.01 and a log2 fold change above 5 up to day 15. Each bulk clonotype was labeled CD4 or CD8 based on which sequenced repertoire, CD4 or CD8, contained the clonotype at higher abundance. TCRdb trimmed the raw reads at Q25, called clones with MiXCR and kept productive beta chains. Rows matching on CDR3 protein sequence are summarized as one entry with the most common DNA and genes. None of the V and J calls come from the authors' own analysis; TCRdb made them. The sample data list approximately 300,000 distinct CDR3 sequences, and 10% to 15% of these were observed just once. The ten most abundant clones make up 0.4% to 0.55% of the sample.

This material consisted of CD4+ T cells sorted from PBMCs, taken 45 days after the yellow fever booster vaccination. This receptor was identified in a man aged 25 to 40 who received the YFV17D yellow fever vaccine. The chain is made from TRBV29-1 and TRBJ2-7; the D region possibly corresponds to TRBD1 (6 bases align). Here the CDR3 is given as CSVGSGAEQYF. The DNA sequence reads TGCAGCGTAGGATCAGGGGCCGAGCAGTACTTC.